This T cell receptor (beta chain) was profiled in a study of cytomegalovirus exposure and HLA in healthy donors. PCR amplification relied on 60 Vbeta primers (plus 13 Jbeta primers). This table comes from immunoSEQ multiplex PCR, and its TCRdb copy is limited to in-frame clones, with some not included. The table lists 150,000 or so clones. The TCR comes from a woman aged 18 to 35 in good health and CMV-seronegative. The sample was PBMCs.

Written as DNA, the CDR3 is TGTGCCAGCAGAAGACAGGGGAACTATGGCTACACCTTC. This sequence encodes CASRRQGNYGYTF. The chain employs TRBV27 and TRBJ1-2; TRBD1 agrees at 8 bases. The germline gives CDR1 MNHEY, CDR2 SMNVEV (reference sequence). Unmatched junction bases numbered 2, after V lost 6 bases and J lost 2 bases. The CDR3 covers 13 residues.